Presented here are 17 T cell receptor beta chains from one specimen sequenced in a study of CD8+ T cells in alopecia areata. RNA was isolated and reverse transcribed to cDNA, the sequencing template. Profiling relied on immunoSEQ multiplex PCR, and the TCRdb table lists in-frame clones only, not all of them. The data hold about 140,000 clones, with 40% to 55% observed a single time. The sample in question was CD4+ T cells sorted from blood, obtained at week 0. Receptors originate from a human donor with alopecia areata.

The CDR3 loop is CASSEAGRAEQYF. The CDR3 DNA reads TGTGCCAGCAGTGAAGCGGGCAGGGCCGAGCAGTACTTC. The chain combines TRBV2 with TRBJ2-7; D is possibly TRBD1 (5 bases). V was shortened by 0 bases and J by 6 bases, with 9 bases between the two germline ends. Germline V gene data show CDR1 as SNHLY and CDR2 as FYNNEI. The CDR3 runs to 13 residues.

The J gene is TRBJ1-2, the V gene TRBV30; perhaps TRBD1 as D (5 bases). The CDR3 loop spans 11 amino acids. Trimming pared 3 bases from V and 6 bases from J, leaving 8 bases between. The germline V gene has CDR1 GTSNPN and CDR2 SVGIG (reference sequence). The CDR3 here is CAWRQEDGYTF. Here the CDR3 DNA reads TGTGCCTGGAGACAGGAGGATGGCTACACCTTC.

The chain is built from TRBV6-1 and TRBJ1-5; D unclear. The CDR3 runs to 13 residues. Per the germline V gene, CDR1 is MNHNS and CDR2 is SASEGT. Trimming stripped 3 bases from V and 5 bases from J, with 8 bases between. CDR3 amino acids: CASSESRDQPQHF. CDR3 nucleotide sequence: TGTGCCAGCAGTGAGTCAAGGGATCAGCCCCAGCATTTT.

The chain is built from TRBV15 and TRBJ2-3; TRBD1 is a possible D gene (5 bases). CDR1 is LNHNV and CDR2 is YYDKDF in the germline V gene (reference sequence). V shed 0 bases and J shed 0 bases, with 10 bases lying between them. The CDR3 spans 16 residues. The CDR3 here is CATSRDPQASTDTQYF. The DNA of the CDR3 is TGTGCCACCAGCAGAGATCCACAGGCAAGCACAGATACGCAGTATTTT.

V is TRBV2 and J is TRBJ2-5; 11 nucleotides line up with TRBD1. Trimming cost V 6 bases and J 5 bases; bases outside gene matches: 2. CDR1 is SNHLY and CDR2 is FYNNEI in the germline V gene. CDR3 length equals 13 residues. CDR3 residues: CASSRDRGETQYF. CDR3 sequence (DNA): TGTGCCAGCAGCCGGGACAGGGGGGAGACCCAGTACTTC.

J is TRBJ2-7 and V is TRBV28, with D tentatively TRBD1 or TRBD2 (5 bases each). The CDR3 is 14 residues long. V was pared by 6 bases and J by 2 bases, with 14 bases between. The germline gives CDR1 MDHEN, CDR2 SYDVKM. As DNA, the CDR3 is TGTGCCAGCAGCTCTCCGGGACCTGCCTACGAGCAGTACTTC. It codes for CASSSPGPAYEQYF.

CDR3 DNA: TGTGCCAGCAGCCCCGGGACTAGCGGGAGGGGTAGCACAGATACGCAGTATTTT. Translating gives CASSPGTSGRGSTDTQYF. The V gene is TRBV2, the J gene TRBJ2-3, with 16 positions matching TRBD2. This CDR3 is 18 amino acids long. Germline lookup yields CDR1 SNHLY and CDR2 FYNNEI. Trimming cost V 6 bases and J 0 bases; bases outside gene matches: 6. Using reference TRBV2 and TRBJ2-3 for the parts outside the CDR3, the full variable domain is EPEVTQTPSHQVTQMGQEVILRCVPISNHLYFYWYRQILGQKVEFLVSFYNNEISEKSEIFDDQFSVERPDGSNFTLKIRSTKLEDSAMYFCASSPGTSGRGSTDTQYFGPGTRLTVL.

CDR3 sequence (DNA): TGCGCCAGCAGCCGCAGGGGGCAGGACTATGGCTACACCTTC. Its translation is CASSRRGQDYGYTF. V is TRBV5-1 and J is TRBJ1-2; 8 nucleotides agree with TRBD1. CDR1 and CDR2 from the germline V gene are SGHRS and YFSETQ. Trimming at V came to 4 bases and at J to 3 bases, leaving 5 bases not matched to a gene. This CDR3 is 14 amino acids long. Together with reference TRBV5-1 and TRBJ1-2, the CDR3 gives the full variable domain: KAGVTQTPRYLIKTRGQQVTLSCSPISGHRSVSWYQQTPGQGLQFLFEYFSETQRNKGNFPGRFSGRQFSNSRSEMNVSTLELGDSALYLCASSRRGQDYGYTFGSGTRLTVV.

This clone has a handful of counts. The chain couples TRBV6-5 to TRBJ1-2, with 12 bases that match TRBD1. The germline V gene has CDR1 MNHEY and CDR2 SVGAGI. V shed 6 bases, J shed 8 bases, and the junction held 10 bases outside the gene matches. This CDR3 comprises 15 residues. The CDR3 DNA reads TGTGCCAGCAGCCGGGGACAGGGGGCGGCGGAAGGCTACACCTTC. This encodes CASSRGQGAAEGYTF.

The CDR3, as DNA: TGTGCCAGCAGTGTCGTTCGAGCTAACTATGGCTACACCTTC. It translates to CASSVVRANYGYTF. The chain couples TRBV2 to TRBJ1-2; D gene unclear. Trimming cost V 4 bases and J 0 bases, with 9 bases left between them. Germline loops: CDR1 SNHLY, CDR2 FYNNEI. CDR3 size: 14 residues.

The gene calls are TRBV11-2 and TRBJ2-1, with D unresolved. V dropped 1 base and J dropped 4 bases, with 8 bases sitting between them. The germline CDR1 and CDR2 sequences are SGHAT and FQNNGV. The length of the CDR3 is 14 residues. The CDR3 is CASSLGAAYNEQFF. CDR3 nucleotide sequence: TGTGCCAGCAGCTTAGGGGCAGCGTACAATGAGCAGTTCTTC.

V and J are TRBV5-1 and TRBJ2-5, with D possibly called TRBD1 or TRBD2 (5 bases each). The V gene lost 5 bases and the J gene lost 0 bases, with 14 bases spanning the gap. This CDR3 spans 15 amino acids. Per the germline V gene, CDR1 is SGHRS and CDR2 is YFSETQ. DNA for the CDR3: TGCGCCAGCAGTCAAACCGTGGGGGACCAAGAGACCCAGTACTTC. Its protein is CASSQTVGDQETQYF.

This clone was recorded a few times. The chain recombines TRBV5-1 with TRBJ2-3; 8 bases agree with TRBD1. There are 15 residues in the CDR3. Per germline, CDR1 SGHRS and CDR2 YFSETQ. Trimming removed 4 bases from V and 4 bases from J; junction bases left unmatched: 8. The CDR3 coding sequence is TGCGCCAGCAGCCCACTGGACAGGGACTCAGATACGCAGTATTTT. This gives the protein CASSPLDRDSDTQYF. The whole variable domain, remainder taken from reference TRBV5-1 and TRBJ2-3, is KAGVTQTPRYLIKTRGQQVTLSCSPISGHRSVSWYQQTPGQGLQFLFEYFSETQRNKGNFPGRFSGRQFSNSRSEMNVSTLELGDSALYLCASSPLDRDSDTQYFGPGTRLTVL.

The chain has TRBV28 and TRBJ2-3, with 11 nucleotides matching TRBD2. CDR1 and CDR2 from the germline V gene are MDHEN and SYDVKM. V lost 4 bases to trimming and J lost 0 bases; unmatched junction nucleotides: 6. CDR3 length: 17 amino acids. This CDR3 reads CASSYSGRASSTDTQYF. CDR3 nucleotide sequence: TGTGCCAGCAGTTATAGCGGGAGGGCCAGTAGCACAGATACGCAGTATTTT.

DNA for the CDR3: TGTGCCAGCAGCCCCGACTATGGCGAGCAGTACTTC. Translation gives CASSPDYGEQYF. This sequence joins TRBV7-6 and TRBJ2-7; D might be TRBD2 (5 bases). Germline CDR1 SGHVS, CDR2 FNYEAQ. V shed 5 bases and J shed 6 bases, with 11 bases lying between them. The CDR3 covers 12 residues.

The DNA of the CDR3 is TGTGCCAGCAGCCCCCAGGGGGCCAGGACAGATACGCAGTATTTT. The encoded protein is CASSPQGARTDTQYF. The chain is built from TRBV4-2 and TRBJ2-3; 8 bases fit TRBD1. The germline gives CDR1 LGHNA, CDR2 YNFKEQ. V lost 4 bases, J lost 3 bases, and 6 bases stayed unmatched. CDR3 size: 15 residues.

This chain links TRBV6-5 with TRBJ1-2; TRBD1 matches 10 bases. The CDR3 covers 13 residues. CDR1 is MNHEY, CDR2 SVGAGI, per germline. With V trimmed by 10 bases and J by 6 bases, 8 bases remained unmatched. In DNA, the CDR3 is TGTGCCATCACAGGGGACAGGGGACATGGCTACACCTTC. Protein product: CAITGDRGHGYTF.